This entry describes one T cell receptor (beta chain). The source of the sample is a study of T cell responses to AZD1222 COVID-19 vaccine. The CDR3 runs 14 residues. V shed 4 bases, J shed 6 bases, and the junction held 7 bases outside the gene matches. The V gene's germline CDR1 is PRHDT and CDR2 FYEKMQ (reference sequence). The protocol was immunoSEQ multiplex PCR, while the TCRdb copy is restricted to in-frame clones and leaves out a portion. The data contain around 83,000 clones, 86% of them singletons. The chain uses TRBV13 and TRBJ2-7; 9 nucleotides agree with TRBD1. The sample in question was peripheral blood, obtained on day 0 of AZD1222 vaccination. This clonotype was sampled from an adult in good health. The CDR3 sequence: CASSSGQGFAEQYF. The CDR3 DNA reads TGTGCCAGCAGCTCAGGACAGGGGTTCGCCGAGCAGTACTTC.